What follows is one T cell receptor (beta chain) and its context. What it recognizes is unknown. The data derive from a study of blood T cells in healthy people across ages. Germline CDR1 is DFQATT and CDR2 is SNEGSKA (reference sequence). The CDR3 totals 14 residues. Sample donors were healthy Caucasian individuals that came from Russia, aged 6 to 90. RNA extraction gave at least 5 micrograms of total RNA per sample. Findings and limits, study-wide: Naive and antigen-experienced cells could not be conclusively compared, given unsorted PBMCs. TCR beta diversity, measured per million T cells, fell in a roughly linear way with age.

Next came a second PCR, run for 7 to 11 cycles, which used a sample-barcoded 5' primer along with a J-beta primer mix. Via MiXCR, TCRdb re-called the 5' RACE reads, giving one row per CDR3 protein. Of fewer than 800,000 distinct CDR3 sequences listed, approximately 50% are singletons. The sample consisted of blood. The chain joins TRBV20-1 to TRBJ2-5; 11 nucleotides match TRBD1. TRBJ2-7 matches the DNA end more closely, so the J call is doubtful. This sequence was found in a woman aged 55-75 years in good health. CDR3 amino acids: CSATNPGQGDEQYF. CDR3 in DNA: TGCAGTGCCACTAACCCGGGACAGGGGGACGAGCAGTACTTC.